This T cell receptor beta chain was identified in a study of regulatory T cells in long-lasting Graves disease. The CDR3 loop spans 17 amino acids. Germline-derived CDR1 and CDR2 are MNHEY and SMNVEV (reference sequence). J lost 8 bases, V lost 5 bases, and 17 bases had no gene match. Time point noted: newly diagnosed GD, antithyroid drugs for less than 3 months. Making the TCR library involved RNA that had been extracted from PBMCs. The patients included were those that came from an endocrinology department in Xi'an, China. In this sample, this clonotype turned up many times. Investigators prepared the TCR beta libraries by applying iRepertoire HTBI primers and Arm-PCR of CDR3 regions. In TCRdb, the multiplex PCR reads were re-called with MiXCR into one record per CDR3 protein. Among around 460,000 distinct CDR3 sequences listed, roughly 15% were seen once. In addition, the sample was reused for a study of T cells in Graves' hyperthyroidism and ophthalmopathy. That study reports: Diagnosis of hyperthyroidism was new in patients aged 18 to 65, and its duration was under 2 months. Based on clinical symptoms, serum thyroxine and TRAb, thyroid ultrasound and orbital computed tomography, diagnoses were reached.

V and J are TRBV27 and TRBJ2-1; 8 positions agree with TRBD2. The source material was peripheral blood mononuclear cells (PBMCs), sampled at new diagnosis, from a patient treated with antithyroid drugs. The source is a woman aged 45-65 years with Graves disease. Here the CDR3 DNA reads TGTGCCAGCAGTGGGATCGTGGGGTTGACGGGAGGGCATGAGCAGTTCTTC. Encoded protein: CASSGIVGLTGGHEQFF.